These 30 T cell receptor beta chains came from one sample sequenced in a study of cytomegalovirus exposure and HLA in healthy donors. The PCR was carried out with 60 Vbeta primers and 13 Jbeta primers. TCRdb keeps only in-frame clones here, not all; method: immunoSEQ multiplex PCR. The data contain about 97,000 clones, 73% of them seen just once; the ten biggest clones take up more than 3%. The sequenced material came from PBMCs. These receptors all stem from a man aged 35 to 55 in good health and CMV-seronegative.

This chain joins TRBV5-1 and TRBJ2-6; 8 bases fit TRBD1. V lost 4 bases, J lost 1 base, and 10 bases stayed unmatched. The germline CDR1 and CDR2 sequences are SGHRS and YFSETQ. This CDR3 comprises 18 residues. The CDR3 reads CASSRTGTGGSGANVLTF. For the CDR3, the DNA is TGCGCCAGCAGCCGTACGGGGACAGGTGGGTCTGGGGCCAACGTCCTGACTTTC.

This clone showed up just a few times. The chain carries TRBV6-5 and TRBJ2-7, with 11 bases lining up with TRBD1. V dropped 4 bases and J dropped 0; count of bases not matched to a gene: 5. CDR1 is MNHEY, CDR2 SVGAGI, per germline. The CDR3 spans 16 residues. This chain's CDR3 is CASSSPGTGGSYEQYF. The DNA for the CDR3 is TGTGCCAGCAGTTCCCCCGGGACAGGGGGCTCCTACGAGCAGTACTTC.

The rearrangement joins TRBV7-2 to TRBJ1-1; TRBD1 might be the D (5 bases). In germline, CDR1 is SGHTA, CDR2 FQGNSA. The CDR3 extends over 14 amino acids. V was trimmed by 5 bases and J by 2 bases, leaving 12 bases between them. The CDR3 loop is CASSRYRTNTEAFF. The CDR3 DNA is TGTGCCAGCAGCCGTTACAGGACCAACACTGAAGCTTTCTTT.

Here the CDR3 reads CASSLSGGSRNEQFF. The CDR3 nucleotides are TGTGCCAGCAGCCTTAGCGGGGGTTCTAGGAATGAGCAGTTCTTC. This chain links TRBV7-2 with TRBJ2-1, with 9 bases that match TRBD2. V was clipped by 5 bases and J by 7 bases; unmatched bases: 9. The germline V gene encodes CDR1 SGHTA and CDR2 FQGNSA. The CDR3 loop spans 15 amino acids. Complete variable domain (other parts from reference TRBV7-2 and TRBJ2-1): GAGVSQSPSNKVTEKGKDVELRCDPISGHTALYWYRQSLGQGLEFLIYFQGNSAPDKSGLPSDRFSAERTGGSVSTLTIQRTQQEDSAVYLCASSLSGGSRNEQFFGPGTRLTVL.

This chain joins TRBV29-1 and TRBJ1-5; 8 nucleotides align to TRBD1. Germline loops: CDR1 SQVTM, CDR2 ANQGSEA. The CDR3 covers 12 residues. The V segment lost 6 bases and the J segment 7 bases; nucleotides outside the gene matches: 5. CDR3 in DNA: TGCAGCGTACGGACAGGGCAACAGCCCCAGCATTTT. Translating gives CSVRTGQQPQHF.

The chain carries TRBV7-2 and TRBJ2-3; D is perhaps TRBD1 (5 bases). The V and J ends lost 1 base and 3 bases respectively, with 11 bases between them. The CDR3 is 15 amino acids. CDR1 SGHTA and CDR2 FQGNSA come from the germline V gene. The CDR3 DNA is TGTGCCAGCAGCTTAGGGGCAGGGATAACAGATACGCAGTATTTT. Translated: CASSLGAGITDTQYF.

The sample holds one count of this clone. The J gene is TRBJ1-1, the V gene TRBV7-9, with D possibly matching TRBD1 (5 bases). Germline V lookup: CDR1 SEHNR, CDR2 FQNEAQ (reference sequence). Trimming stripped 5 bases from V and 5 bases from J, with 18 bases between. This CDR3 is built from 15 residues. Here the CDR3 DNA reads TGTGCCAGCAGCCCCCCGGGGAGCGGGACGACTGAAGCTTTCTTT. This encodes CASSPPGSGTTEAFF.

A few counts support this clone. The chain has TRBV7-6 and TRBJ1-5, with D perhaps TRBD1 (5 bases). Germline lookup yields CDR1 SGHVS and CDR2 FNYEAQ. Trimming took 1 base from V and 4 from J, leaving 11 bases between them. The CDR3 has 15 amino acids. The CDR3 sequence is CASSLELGQNQPQHF. The CDR3 DNA reads TGTGCCAGCAGCTTAGAATTGGGGCAGAATCAGCCCCAGCATTTT.

The rearrangement uses TRBV15 and TRBJ2-7; D might be TRBD1 (6 bases). V dropped 3 bases and J dropped 4 bases, with 10 bases sitting between them. The CDR3 loop spans 13 amino acids. Germline V gene sequence: CDR1 LNHNV, CDR2 YYDKDF (reference sequence). CDR3 loop: CATSRGAGYEQYF. The CDR3 DNA follows: TGTGCCACCAGCAGGGGGGCCGGGTACGAGCAGTACTTC.

The rearrangement uses TRBV7-8 and TRBJ2-5, with TRBD2 matching 7 bases. Looked up from germline, CDR1 is SGHVS and CDR2 is FQNEAQ. Trimming cost V 4 bases and J 4 bases; bases outside gene matches: 12. The CDR3 runs to 16 residues. The CDR3 nucleotides are TGTGCCAGCAGCTCCGAACGGCGGGGGATGGGAGAGACCCAGTACTTC. Translating gives CASSSERRGMGETQYF.

In this sample, this clone turned up a few times. The chain employs TRBV6-5 and TRBJ1-5, with TRBD1 as a possible D gene (6 bases). Germline CDR1 reads MNHEY; CDR2 reads SVGAGI. This CDR3 comprises 14 residues. Deletions cut 6 bases from V and 5 bases from J, with 14 bases between. The CDR3 spells CASRSGDWDQPQHF. The CDR3 nucleotides are TGTGCCAGCAGGTCAGGGGATTGGGATCAGCCCCAGCATTTT.

This clone was seen only a few times. The chain uses TRBV4-3 and TRBJ1-2; TRBD1 matches 10 bases. V shed 2 bases, J shed 8 bases, and the junction held 8 bases outside the gene matches. Germline CDR1 LGHNA, CDR2 YSLEER. There are 15 residues in the CDR3. The CDR3 reads CASSQHDRGLRGYTF. The DNA of the CDR3 is TGCGCCAGCAGCCAACATGACAGGGGGCTTAGGGGCTACACCTTC.

This rearrangement joins TRBV4-1 to TRBJ2-6, with 7 bases aligning to TRBD1. Germline V CDR1 and CDR2: MGHRA, YSYEKL. Trimming cost V 4 bases and J 0 bases; bases outside gene matches: 6. This CDR3 region has 17 residues. CDR3 loop: CASSRTGTISGANVLTF. The CDR3 DNA follows: TGCGCCAGCAGCCGGACAGGAACTATCTCTGGGGCCAACGTCCTGACTTTC.

The chain is built from TRBV5-6 and TRBJ2-7; 10 bases line up with TRBD2. The CDR3 extends over 13 amino acids. Trimming removed 2 bases from V and 8 bases from J; junction bases left unmatched: 4. Germline CDR1 SGHDT, CDR2 YYEEEE. CDR3 region: CASSLAGGLQQYF. The CDR3 DNA reads as TGTGCCAGCAGCTTAGCGGGGGGGCTCCAGCAGTACTTC.

This clone was seen a few times. The chain links TRBV9 to TRBJ2-7; maybe TRBD1 (6 bases). Germline V gene lookup returns CDR1 SGDLS and CDR2 YYNGEE. The V end was cut by 3 bases, the J end by 6 bases, with 16 bases between. The CDR3 consists of 14 residues. CDR3 in amino acids: CASSATGISGEQYF. Written as DNA, the CDR3 is TGTGCCAGCAGCGCAACAGGGATTTCAGGCGAGCAGTACTTC.

This clone turned up a few times. The chain recombines TRBV4-3 with TRBJ2-7; 8 bases are shared with TRBD2. CDR1 is LGHNA and CDR2 is YSLEER in the germline V gene. The J segment lost 4 bases and the V segment lost 2 bases, leaving 7 bases of the junction unmatched. The CDR3 runs 15 residues. In nucleotides, the CDR3 is TGCGCCAGCAGCCAACACAAGAGCGGGGGATACGAGCAGTACTTC. Its translation: CASSQHKSGGYEQYF.

This clone turned up a few times. The DNA for the CDR3 is TGTGCCAGCAGTCCCGACAGGGACACTGAAGCTTTCTTT. This gives the protein CASSPDRDTEAFF. This chain joins TRBV27 and TRBJ1-1; 7 bases map to TRBD1. CDR3 length equals 13 residues. Germline CDR1 and CDR2: MNHEY and SMNVEV (reference sequence). Losses at the gene ends were 5 bases for V and 3 bases for J; bases not matched to a gene: 3.

This chain joins TRBV4-2 and TRBJ2-1; 7 nucleotides line up with TRBD1. The CDR3 loop spans 20 amino acids. Germline-derived CDR1 and CDR2 are LGHNA and YNFKEQ. The ends lost 0 bases at V and 5 bases at J; junction bases unmatched: 19. CDR3 amino acids: CASSQDPLNRGGGWDNEQFF. DNA for the CDR3: TGTGCCAGCAGCCAAGATCCCCTAAACAGGGGTGGGGGCTGGGACAATGAGCAGTTCTTC.

This sequence joins TRBV2 and TRBJ2-7, with a weak D call TRBD2 (5 bases). The V end lost 1 base, the J end lost 3 bases, and 16 bases lay between the germline ends. Per germline, CDR1 SNHLY and CDR2 FYNNEI. This CDR3 spans 16 amino acids. The CDR3 here is CASSEGPGPAGYEQYF. CDR3 DNA sequence: TGTGCCAGCAGTGAAGGACCGGGTCCTGCGGGCTACGAGCAGTACTTC.

The V gene is TRBV6-5, the J gene TRBJ2-4; 9 bases are shared with TRBD1. The ends lost 6 bases at V and 7 bases at J; junction bases unmatched: 10. CDR3 length equals 15 residues. The germline gives CDR1 MNHEY, CDR2 SVGAGI. CDR3 DNA: TGTGCCAGCAGCCCCCCCGGGACAGGGACGAACATTCAGTACTTC. Translation gives CASSPPGTGTNIQYF.

The chain is built from TRBV5-1 and TRBJ2-5, with D possibly being TRBD2 (6 bases). Trimming pared 3 bases from V and 4 bases from J, leaving 13 bases between. The CDR3 contains 14 residues. The V gene's germline CDR1 is SGHRS and CDR2 YFSETQ. CDR3 DNA sequence: TGCGCCAGCAGCTCGATGACTAGTTCAGAGACCCAGTACTTC. Protein: CASSSMTSSETQYF. Full variable domain (remainder filled in from reference TRBV5-1 and TRBJ2-5): KAGVTQTPRYLIKTRGQQVTLSCSPISGHRSVSWYQQTPGQGLQFLFEYFSETQRNKGNFPGRFSGRQFSNSRSEMNVSTLELGDSALYLCASSSMTSSETQYFGPGTRLLVL.

The chain recombines TRBV2 with TRBJ1-2, with 8 bases that match TRBD1. Trimming at V came to 6 bases and at J to 8 bases, leaving 8 bases not matched to a gene. The CDR3 loop spans 13 amino acids. Germline CDR1 reads SNHLY; CDR2 reads FYNNEI. CDR3 sequence: CASRVQGAGGYTF. DNA for the CDR3: TGTGCCAGCAGGGTGCAGGGGGCGGGCGGCTACACCTTC.

The chain carries TRBV5-4 and TRBJ2-1, with D possibly TRBD1 on 6 matching bases. Germline V gene lookup returns CDR1 SGHNT and CDR2 YYREEE (reference sequence). Trimming took 4 bases from V and 0 from J, leaving 8 bases between them. The CDR3 length is 14 residues. The CDR3 nucleotides are TGTGCCAGCAGCATACAGGGCTCCTACAATGAGCAGTTCTTC. Translation gives CASSIQGSYNEQFF.

This clone was detected only a few times. The rearrangement links TRBV19 to TRBJ2-2; no clear D. Trimming removed 11 bases at V and 6 bases at J, with 22 bases between. The CDR3 length is 15 residues. Germline V CDR1 and CDR2: LNHDA, SQIVND (reference sequence). The CDR3: CASWSTVGLAGELFF. DNA of the CDR3: TGTGCCTCATGGAGCACGGTCGGGTTGGCCGGGGAGCTGTTTTTT.

This chain joins TRBV6-5 and TRBJ2-1; D is possibly TRBD1 (6 bases). Germline CDR1 reads MNHEY; CDR2 reads SVGAGI. Trimming left V 6 bases short and J 9 bases short, with 9 bases between. The CDR3 is 11 amino acids. CDR3: CASRQGFEQFF. The DNA for the CDR3 is TGTGCCAGCAGACAGGGTTTTGAGCAGTTCTTC.

This chain uses TRBV4-3 with TRBJ1-1, with D possibly being TRBD1 (5 bases). CDR3 length: 15 residues. Germline lookup yields CDR1 LGHNA and CDR2 YSLEER. V lost 1 base to trimming and J lost 12 bases, with 21 bases between them. The CDR3 loop reads CASSQVYGPGGESFF. The CDR3 nucleotides read TGCGCCAGCAGCCAAGTTTATGGGCCGGGGGGGGAATCTTTCTTT.

The chain joins TRBV5-1 to TRBJ2-7; 9 bases line up with TRBD2. Germline CDR1 SGHRS, CDR2 YFSETQ. Germline trimming cut 3 bases from V and 5 bases from J; bases unmatched to any gene: 9. This CDR3 spans 15 amino acids. Written as DNA, the CDR3 is TGCGCCAGCAGCTCGTTTAGCGGGGGCGGGAACGAGCAGTACTTC. As protein: CASSSFSGGGNEQYF. The whole variable domain, remainder taken from reference TRBV5-1 and TRBJ2-7, is KAGVTQTPRYLIKTRGQQVTLSCSPISGHRSVSWYQQTPGQGLQFLFEYFSETQRNKGNFPGRFSGRQFSNSRSEMNVSTLELGDSALYLCASSSFSGGGNEQYFGPGTRLTVT.

This CDR3 is CASSQGDNPRHEQYF. The DNA of the CDR3 is TGTGCCAGCAGCCAAGGGGACAACCCCAGGCACGAGCAGTACTTC. This rearrangement joins TRBV4-2 to TRBJ2-7, with D possibly matching TRBD1 (6 bases). The CDR3 contains 15 residues. The germline V and J ends were trimmed by 1 base and 5 bases, with 15 bases remaining between them. The germline V gene encodes CDR1 LGHNA and CDR2 YNFKEQ.

V is TRBV7-2 and J is TRBJ1-2, with TRBD1 identical over 9 bases. The CDR3 sequence is 16 residues long. Germline CDR1 SGHTA, CDR2 FQGNSA. The V and J ends lost 1 base and 6 bases, in that order; junction bases with no gene match: 9. CDR3 loop: CASSLDVVDRGNGYTF. CDR3 in DNA: TGTGCCAGCAGCTTAGACGTCGTAGACAGGGGGAATGGCTACACCTTC. Looking up the rest from reference TRBV7-2 and TRBJ1-2 gives the full variable domain: GAGVSQSPSNKVTEKGKDVELRCDPISGHTALYWYRQSLGQGLEFLIYFQGNSAPDKSGLPSDRFSAERTGGSVSTLTIQRTQQEDSAVYLCASSLDVVDRGNGYTFGSGTRLTVV.

A few counts support this clone. The chain combines TRBV5-5 with TRBJ1-1; no firm D call. Germline CDR1 is SGHKS and CDR2 is YYEKEE (reference sequence). This CDR3 contains 13 residues. Trimming stripped 4 bases from V and 1 base from J, with 8 bases between. The CDR3 is CASSLDSNTEAFF. Written as DNA, the CDR3 is TGTGCCAGCAGCCTGGACTCGAACACTGAAGCTTTCTTT.